This TCR beta chain originates from a study of control samples from healthy donors and cancer patients. V shed 6 bases and J 3 bases; nucleotides not matched to a gene: 11. The germline V gene encodes CDR1 SGDLS and CDR2 YYNGEE. CDR3 length: 15 residues. The assay was immunoSEQ multiplex PCR, and TCRdb's table has in-frame clones only and misses some. The sample includes 100,000 to 150,000 clones, roughly 91% seen only once; the top ten take around 9%. The sample was blood. This chain links TRBV9 with TRBJ2-5; TRBD1 matches at 7 bases. The TCR originated in a man in his forties in good health. The CDR3 here is CASTSSPTGKETQYF. The CDR3, as DNA: TGTGCCAGCACCTCATCCCCGACAGGGAAAGAGACCCAGTACTTC.